Listed below are T cell receptor beta chains from one sample, sequenced in a study of regulatory T cells in long-lasting Graves disease. TCRdb recomputed calls from the multiplex PCR reads with MiXCR, one row per CDR3 protein. The sample shows roughly 360,000 distinct CDR3 sequences, about an eighth of them seen only once. These data are also associated with another study on T cells in Graves' hyperthyroidism and ophthalmopathy.

This specimen consisted of peripheral blood mononuclear cells (PBMCs), obtained at new diagnosis, from a patient treated with antithyroid drugs. Receptor source: a woman aged 18-30 years with Graves disease. The CDR3 runs from the conserved cysteine through the conserved F or W. The D gene is left open where the match is weak. Not all rows give a size; the values are once, few, many and, for expanded clones, a class.

D	size	V	J	CDR3	DNA
NA	NA	TRBV5-8	TRBJ2-5	CASSPGDGVAESQETQYF	TGTGCCAGCAGCCCGGGTGATGGGGTAGCGGAGTCCCAAGAGACCCAGTACTTC
TRBD1	few	TRBV19	TRBJ1-2	CASSITGGDYGYTF	TGTGCCAGTAGTATCACAGGGGGCGACTATGGCTACACCTTC
TRBD2	many	TRBV12-3/TRBV12-4	TRBJ2-1	CASSLSSGSIGEQFF	TGTGCCAGCAGTTTATCTAGCGGGAGTATCGGTGAGCAGTTCTTC
NA	many	TRBV12-3/TRBV12-4	TRBJ1-1	CASRSAMNTEAFF	TGTGCCAGCAGGTCCGCAATGAACACTGAAGCTTTCTTT
NA	NA	TRBV19	TRBJ1-1	CASTPQPGSEAFF	TGTGCCAGTACCCCTCAGCCGGGGTCTGAAGCTTTCTTT
TRBD2	few	TRBV20-1	TRBJ2-7	CSARARPGLAVSYEQYF	TGCAGTGCTAGAGCCCGTCCGGGACTAGCGGTCTCCTACGAGCAGTACTTC
TRBD2	few	TRBV20-1	TRBJ2-2	CSARVHERGRTGELFF	TGCAGTGCTAGAGTACATGAGCGGGGGAGGACCGGGGAGCTGTTTTTT
TRBD2	many	TRBV7-2	TRBJ2-7	CASSLSTSGAYEQYF	TGTGCCAGCAGCTTATCTACTAGCGGGGCCTACGAGCAGTACTTC
TRBD1	many	TRBV6-5	TRBJ2-2	CASSLSRPGQGRYWNTGELFF	TGTGCCAGCAGTTTGTCACGTCCGGGACAGGGGCGATACTGGAACACCGGGGAGCTGTTTTTT
NA	many	TRBV7-2	TRBJ2-1	CASSPPPPHANEQFF	TGTGCCAGCAGCCCGCCCCCCCCGCACGCGAATGAGCAGTTCTTC
TRBD1	many	TRBV24-1	TRBJ2-2	CATSDPVTGDNGELFF	TGTGCCACCAGTGACCCGGTGACAGGGGACAACGGGGAGCTGTTTTTT
NA	few	TRBV20-1	TRBJ1-2	CSARKDRQNGHTF	TGCAGTGCTAGAAAGGACCGCCAAAATGGCCACACCTTC
TRBD1	NA	TRBV5-6	TRBJ2-7	CASSLGRGPSSHEQYF	TGTGCCAGCAGCTTGGGCAGGGGGCCGTCATCCCACGAGCAGTACTTC
NA	many	TRBV3-1	TRBJ1-2	CASSQAGTSGYTF	TGTGCCAGCAGCCAAGCGGGGACATCTGGCTACACCTTC
NA	NA	TRBV20-1	TRBJ1-5	CSARTTGANQPQHF	TGCAGTGCCCGGACGACGGGAGCCAATCAGCCCCAGCATTTT
NA	NA	TRBV10-3	TRBJ2-1	CAITEEWGASSYNEQFF	TGTGCCATCACGGAAGAGTGGGGAGCCAGCTCCTACAATGAGCAGTTCTTC
NA	many	TRBV28	TRBJ1-5	CASSTRVGNQPQHF	TGTGCCAGCAGTACCAGGGTAGGGAATCAGCCCCAGCATTTT
NA	NA	TRBV6-1	TRBJ2-1	CASTQDNLEQFF	TGTGCCAGCACCCAAGACAATTTAGAGCAGTTCTTC
NA	NA	TRBV6-5	TRBJ2-5	CACSYQGRVLETQYF	TGTGCCTGCAGTTACCAGGGGAGGGTTTTAGAGACCCAGTACTTC
NA	many	TRBV7-2	TRBJ1-6	CASSPNSLYNSPLHF	TGTGCCAGCAGCCCCAACAGCCTTTATAATTCACCCCTCCACTTT
NA	few	TRBV29-1	TRBJ2-7	CSAREFYEQYF	TGCAGCGCTCGGGAGTTCTACGAGCAGTACTTC
NA	many	TRBV6-1	TRBJ1-5	CASRVEISFSNQPQHF	TGTGCCAGCCGCGTGGAAATTTCCTTTAGCAATCAGCCCCAGCATTTT